The 30 T cell receptor beta chains presented below share a single source sample, sequenced in a study of shared clonotypes between healthy human individuals. Only in-frame clones appear in the TCRdb table, and some are missing; sequencing was by immunoSEQ multiplex PCR. The sample includes roughly 120,000 clones, around 71% of them seen just once. Sequencing used memory CD8+ T cells sorted from blood. Subset specified: CD45RO+ cells pooled with CCR7-negative TemRA cells. The source is a woman aged 25-40 years in good health.

The rearrangement links TRBV5-1 to TRBJ2-1; 7 nucleotides agree with TRBD2. Per the germline V gene, CDR1 is SGHRS and CDR2 is YFSETQ. With 0 bases clipped from V and 3 bases from J, the junction kept 9 bases outside the gene matches. The CDR3 is 17 residues long. CDR3 sequence reads: CASSLGPLGGSYNEQFF. The CDR3 region has the DNA TGCGCCAGCAGCTTGGGGCCCCTAGGCGGGAGCTACAATGAGCAGTTCTTC.

The chain links TRBV4-1 to TRBJ2-2; 8 bases are a match to TRBD1. CDR3 length equals 16 residues. The ends lost 4 bases at V and 4 bases at J; junction bases unmatched: 8. Germline CDR1 and CDR2: MGHRA and YSYEKL. The CDR3 here is CASSRARQGATGELFF. DNA of the CDR3: TGCGCCAGCAGCCGAGCTCGGCAGGGGGCCACCGGGGAGCTGTTTTTT.

The V call is TRBV28, the J call TRBJ1-2; D unresolved. Germline V gives CDR1 MDHEN, CDR2 SYDVKM. The CDR3 has 11 amino acids. Trimming stripped 6 bases from V and 4 bases from J, with 6 bases between. The CDR3 DNA reads TGTGCCAGCAGGAGAGGCTATGGCTACACCTTC. It codes for CASRRGYGYTF.

Details on this clone: Given the absence of the conserved phenylalanine or tryptophan at the CDR3 end, a read error is likely. The DNA is omitted, as the CDR3 cannot be located on it reliably, and the CDR3 follows TCRdb's listing. This sequence joins TRBV18 and TRBJ2-7; TRBD2 is the table's D call, not checked against the DNA. With termini counted, the CDR3 has 14 amino acids. Germline CDR1 reads KGHSH; CDR2 reads LQKENI. The CDR3 sequence: CASSPSTRDSSRVL.

The J gene is TRBJ2-7, the V gene TRBV6-1; 9 nucleotides agree with TRBD2. The CDR3 has 15 amino acids. The V gene's germline CDR1 is MNHNS and CDR2 SASEGT. V shed 4 bases, J shed 2 bases, and the junction held 6 bases outside the gene matches. CDR3 amino acids: CASSVIASGTYEQYF. CDR3 DNA: TGTGCCAGCAGTGTGATTGCTAGCGGGACCTACGAGCAGTACTTC.

CDR3 amino acids: CASSRRDSQLGLAGLDIQYF. The CDR3, as DNA: TGTGCCAGCAGTCGCCGGGACAGCCAATTGGGACTAGCGGGATTAGACATTCAGTACTTC. The J gene is TRBJ2-4, the V gene TRBV27, with 13 nucleotides matching TRBD2. Germline CDR1 is MNHEY and CDR2 is SMNVEV (reference sequence). V lost 5 bases and J lost 8; bases outside the gene matches: 21. This CDR3 has 20 amino acids.

The rearrangement uses TRBV6-6 and TRBJ2-7; 9 bases map to TRBD1. This CDR3 is built from 14 residues. Germline trimming cut 5 bases from V and 7 bases from J; bases unmatched to any gene: 9. Germline loops: CDR1 MNHNY, CDR2 SVGAGI (reference sequence). CDR3 protein: CASSAGTGTWEQYF. The CDR3 DNA reads TGTGCCAGCAGTGCCGGGACAGGGACGTGGGAGCAGTACTTC.

This clone has a handful of counts. The rearrangement uses TRBV7-8 and TRBJ1-5; 9 bases fit TRBD1. The CDR3 totals 16 residues. The trim removed 4 bases at V and 4 bases at J, leaving 8 bases unmatched. Per the germline V gene, CDR1 is SGHVS and CDR2 is FQNEAQ. The CDR3 sequence: CASSSLGQGHNQPQHF. CDR3 nucleotide sequence: TGTGCCAGCAGCTCCTTGGGACAGGGACATAATCAGCCCCAGCATTTT.

This chain connects TRBV5-1 to TRBJ2-7; 12 bases line up with TRBD2. V shed 4 bases and J 7 bases; nucleotides not matched to a gene: 15. The CDR3 loop spans 17 amino acids. CDR1 is SGHRS and CDR2 is YFSETQ in the germline V gene. As DNA, the CDR3 is TGCGCCAGCAGCAGGGACAGGGGTCTAGCGGGAGGGGAAGAGCAGTACTTC. It codes for CASSRDRGLAGGEEQYF. The full variable domain, completed using reference TRBV5-1 and TRBJ2-7, is KAGVTQTPRYLIKTRGQQVTLSCSPISGHRSVSWYQQTPGQGLQFLFEYFSETQRNKGNFPGRFSGRQFSNSRSEMNVSTLELGDSALYLCASSRDRGLAGGEEQYFGPGTRLTVT.

This clone was detected only a few times. The rearrangement links TRBV5-8 to TRBJ1-5, with D hard to call. V was clipped by 3 bases and J by 9 bases, with 16 bases between them. The CDR3 is 14 residues long. Per germline, CDR1 SGHTS and CDR2 YDEGEE. CDR3 residues: CASSSREAEWPQHF. CDR3 DNA: TGTGCCAGCAGCTCCCGAGAGGCAGAGTGGCCCCAGCATTTT.

J is TRBJ2-1 and V is TRBV6-6, with a possible D match to TRBD2 (6 bases). Germline V gene lookup returns CDR1 MNHNY and CDR2 SVGAGI (reference sequence). Trimming removed 7 bases at V and 6 bases at J, with 19 bases between. There are 15 residues in the CDR3. The CDR3 DNA reads as TGTGCCAGCAACAAACTAGCATCTGCCCTCAATGAGCAGTTCTTC. Amino acids: CASNKLASALNEQFF.

V is TRBV16 and J is TRBJ2-3, with 7 bases aligning to TRBD2. Germline CDR1 KGHSY, CDR2 FQNENV. The V segment lost 4 bases and the J segment 5 bases; nucleotides outside the gene matches: 15. The CDR3 is made up of 17 amino acids. CDR3 loop: CASSPRLGGSVKDTQYF. CDR3 DNA: TGTGCCAGCAGCCCCCGCCTTGGCGGGAGCGTCAAAGATACGCAGTATTTT.

This clone was seen a few times. This chain connects TRBV7-2 to TRBJ2-3; D gene ambiguous. Between the trimmed V and J ends, which lost 4 bases and 1 base, there was a span of 9 bases. The germline V gene encodes CDR1 SGHTA and CDR2 FQGNSA. The CDR3 extends over 14 amino acids. CDR3 coding DNA: TGTGCCAGCAGCTCTTACTTGGGCACAGATACGCAGTATTTT. Its translation is CASSSYLGTDTQYF.

This clone was detected a few times. The genes are TRBV21-1 and TRBJ1-2; the table's D call TRBD1 went unverified against the DNA. TRBV21-1 is recorded as a pseudogene. CDR3 length equals 14 residues. In DNA form, the CDR3 reads TGTGCCAGCAGCAAACAGGGGGCTAACTATGGCTACACCTTC. It is translated as CASSKQGANYGYTF.

V is TRBV25-1 and J is TRBJ2-4; TRBD1 or TRBD2 may be the D gene (5 bases each). The CDR3 consists of 15 residues. Looked up from germline, CDR1 is MGHDK and CDR2 is SYGVNS. V was shortened by 3 bases and J by 0 bases, with 9 bases between the two germline ends. The CDR3 loop is CASSEGVSAKNIQYF. CDR3 sequence (DNA): TGTGCCAGCAGTGAGGGGGTGTCAGCCAAAAACATTCAGTACTTC.

The V gene is TRBV28, the J gene TRBJ2-5; D may be TRBD1 (5 bases). The DNA end lines up better with TRBJ2-7; the J call may be wrong. The CDR3 extends over 13 amino acids. Germline CDR1 is MDHEN and CDR2 is SYDVKM. CDR3 DNA: TGTGCCACCAAGGACACAAGCTCCTACGAGCAGTACTTC. Translation: CATKDTSSYEQYF.

The gene calls are TRBV11-2 and TRBJ2-7; 8 bases fit TRBD1. The J segment lost 0 bases and the V segment lost 5 bases, leaving 15 bases of the junction unmatched. Germline CDR1 and CDR2: SGHAT and FQNNGV. The CDR3 has 18 amino acids. CDR3 region: CASSAGVWDRTFSYEQYF. In DNA, the CDR3 is TGTGCCAGCAGCGCAGGGGTTTGGGACAGGACTTTCTCCTACGAGCAGTACTTC. The full variable domain, its missing parts supplied by reference TRBV11-2 and TRBJ2-7, is EAGVAQSPRYKIIEKRQSVAFWCNPISGHATLYWYQQILGQGPKLLIQFQNNGVVDDSQLPKDRFSAERLKGVDSTLKIQPAKLEDSAVYLCASSAGVWDRTFSYEQYFGPGTRLTVT.

This clone was detected a few times. The chain recombines TRBV25-1 with TRBJ2-3, with 10 bases matching TRBD1. CDR3 size: 14 residues. CDR1 and CDR2 (germline): MGHDK, SYGVNS. Germline trimming cut 5 bases from V and 5 bases from J; bases unmatched to any gene: 4. For the CDR3, the DNA is TGTGCCAGCAGTAAGACAGGGGGCCTAGATACGCAGTATTTT. Translating gives CASSKTGGLDTQYF.

The rearrangement joins TRBV6-1 to TRBJ1-4, with 8 bases fitting TRBD1. CDR3 length: 15 residues. The junction had 6 bases not matched to a gene; V was cut back by 6 bases and J by 3 bases. The germline gives CDR1 MNHNS, CDR2 SASEGT. The CDR3 region is CASSVGQGPNEKLFF. In DNA form, the CDR3 reads TGTGCCAGCAGCGTCGGACAGGGTCCTAATGAAAAACTGTTTTTT.

The chain links TRBV4-1 to TRBJ2-1, with D perhaps matching TRBD2 (5 bases). Germline V lookup: CDR1 MGHRA, CDR2 YSYEKL. V shed 9 bases and J shed 0 bases, with 15 bases lying between them. There are 15 residues in the CDR3. The CDR3 coding sequence is TGCGCCAGTGGAAGCGGATTGAGCTCCTACAATGAGCAGTTCTTC. Its protein is CASGSGLSSYNEQFF.

This clone has a handful of counts. The V gene is TRBV5-1, the J gene TRBJ2-7; D is ambiguous. Germline V CDR1 and CDR2: SGHRS, YFSETQ. Trimming shortened V by 4 bases and J by 6 bases, and 11 bases separated the two germline ends. The CDR3 extends over 12 amino acids. Here the CDR3 DNA reads TGCGCCAGCAGCATGCATTTAGGCGAGCAGTACTTC. Amino acids: CASSMHLGEQYF.

This clone turned up a few times. The chain carries TRBV7-6 and TRBJ2-6; unclear D gene. Looked up from germline, CDR1 is SGHVS and CDR2 is FNYEAQ. The CDR3 runs to 17 residues. The germline V and J ends were trimmed by 1 base and 0 bases, with 10 bases remaining between them. Written as DNA, the CDR3 is TGTGCCAGCAGCTTAGAGGCAGTTAACTCTGGGGCCAACGTCCTGACTTTC. Its protein is CASSLEAVNSGANVLTF.

The genes are TRBV7-9 and TRBJ2-7; 11 nucleotides match TRBD2. Looked up from germline, CDR1 is SEHNR and CDR2 is FQNEAQ (reference sequence). Losses at the gene ends were 5 bases for V and 5 bases for J; bases not matched to a gene: 8. The CDR3 loop spans 15 amino acids. The CDR3 loop reads CASSPASGRFHEQYF. CDR3 sequence (DNA): TGTGCCAGCAGCCCGGCTAGCGGGAGGTTCCACGAGCAGTACTTC.

V gene TRBV11-3 combines with J gene TRBJ2-3; D gene ambiguous. The CDR3 runs to 15 residues. V was clipped by 2 bases and J by 2 bases, with 11 bases between them. In germline, CDR1 is SGHNT, CDR2 YENEEA. The CDR3 reads CASSLRHGVTDTQYF. The CDR3, as DNA: TGTGCCAGCAGCTTAAGGCACGGCGTCACAGATACGCAGTATTTT.

The rearrangement links TRBV21-1 to TRBJ1-1. TRBV21-1 is annotated as a pseudogene. There are 16 residues in the CDR3. The CDR3, as DNA: TGTGCCAGCAGCACACCTCGGGCAGGAAATAACACTGAAGCTTTCTTT. It encodes CASSTPRAGNNTEAFF.

The rearrangement links TRBV19 to TRBJ2-1, with a weak D call TRBD1 (6 bases). The germline V gene has CDR1 LNHDA and CDR2 SQIVND (reference sequence). The germline V and J ends were trimmed by 2 bases and 2 bases, with 13 bases remaining between them. This CDR3 comprises 16 residues. The CDR3 DNA is TGTGCCAGTAGTATAAGGGGACACGAAACCTACAATGAGCAGTTCTTC. Translation gives CASSIRGHETYNEQFF.

This chain uses TRBV5-4 with TRBJ2-5; 12 bases are a match to TRBD2. This CDR3 comprises 18 residues. Germline V CDR1 and CDR2: SGHNT, YYREEE (reference sequence). Trimming at V came to 0 bases and at J to 5 bases, leaving 11 bases not matched to a gene. The DNA for the CDR3 is TGTGCCAGCAGCTTGGACCTAGCGGGAGGGCCGGGGTATGAGACCCAGTACTTC. It translates to CASSLDLAGGPGYETQYF. Complete variable domain (other parts from reference TRBV5-4 and TRBJ2-5): ETGVTQSPTHLIKTRGQQVTLRCSSQSGHNTVSWYQQALGQGPQFIFQYYREEENGRGNFPPRFSGLQFPNYSSELNVNALELDDSALYLCASSLDLAGGPGYETQYFGPGTRLLVL.

J is TRBJ2-2 and V is TRBV5-1; 9 nucleotides line up with TRBD2. V was clipped by 4 bases and J by 6 bases; unmatched bases: 19. The CDR3 is 19 residues long. Germline V gene sequence: CDR1 SGHRS, CDR2 YFSETQ. CDR3 sequence reads: CASSTSLFAGGRMSGELFF. The CDR3 DNA follows: TGCGCCAGCAGCACCAGTCTATTTGCGGGAGGGAGGATGTCCGGGGAGCTGTTTTTT.

To note about this clone: The sample carries other DNA sequences with the same CDR3. The chain employs TRBV7-8 and TRBJ2-1, with 13 bases that match TRBD2. This CDR3 is 16 amino acids long. Unmatched junction bases numbered 7, after V lost 5 bases and J lost 6 bases. Germline assignment: CDR1 SGHVS and CDR2 FQNEAQ. In DNA form, the CDR3 reads TGTGCCAGCAGCCTTGAACTAGCGGGAGGGCCCAATGAGCAGTTCTTC. As protein: CASSLELAGGPNEQFF.

The chain has TRBV19 and TRBJ2-1; D gene uncertain. This CDR3 contains 11 residues. Germline V gene lookup returns CDR1 LNHDA and CDR2 SQIVND (reference sequence). The CDR3 reads CAATSYNEQFF. CDR3 in DNA: TGTGCAGCCACCTCCTACAATGAGCAGTTCTTC.